Presented here are 13 T cell receptor beta chains from one specimen sequenced in a study of T cell responses to AZD1222 COVID-19 vaccine. Measured with immunoSEQ multiplex PCR; TCRdb has only the in-frame clones, and not every one. The sample lists around 140,000 clones; approximately 84% were seen once. The sample here was peripheral blood, taken on day 0 of AZD1222 vaccination. These receptors all stem from an adult in good health.

The chain combines TRBV4-3 with TRBJ2-7; 8 bases fit TRBD2. This CDR3 spans 15 amino acids. The ends lost 4 bases at V and 6 bases at J; junction bases unmatched: 11. Germline lookup yields CDR1 LGHNA and CDR2 YSLEER. CDR3 loop: CASSPVMAGGGEQYF. The CDR3 DNA sequence: TGCGCCAGCAGCCCTGTGATGGCGGGGGGAGGCGAGCAGTACTTC.

This clone came up once. This chain joins TRBV28 and TRBJ2-2; 7 bases are shared with TRBD1. Germline-derived CDR1 and CDR2 are MDHEN and SYDVKM. Germline trimming cut 7 bases from V and 6 bases from J; bases unmatched to any gene: 5. The CDR3 sequence is 13 residues long. The CDR3 DNA reads as TGTGCCAGCACCTCAACAGGGGCCGGGGAGCTGTTTTTT. Translated: CASTSTGAGELFF. The variable domain in full, with the rest retrieved from reference TRBV28 and TRBJ2-2, is DVKVTQSSRYLVKRTGEKVFLECVQDMDHENMFWYRQDPGLGLRLIYFSYDVKMKEKGDIPEGYSVSREKKERFSLILESASTNQTSMYLCASTSTGAGELFFGEGSRLTVL.

This sequence joins TRBV30 and TRBJ1-5, with TRBD1 as a possible D gene (5 bases). Germline loops: CDR1 GTSNPN, CDR2 SVGIG (reference sequence). The V gene lost 1 base and the J gene lost 6 bases, with 13 bases spanning the gap. The CDR3 is 14 amino acids. The CDR3 nucleotides are TGTGCCTGGAGTGAAGGGGTAACTTCTCAGCCCCAGCATTTT. This encodes CAWSEGVTSQPQHF.

This chain uses TRBV5-1 with TRBJ2-7; 8 positions match TRBD1. The J segment lost 4 bases and the V segment lost 4 bases, leaving 7 bases of the junction unmatched. The CDR3 runs 14 residues. Germline assignment: CDR1 SGHRS and CDR2 YFSETQ. The CDR3 DNA reads as TGCGCCAGCAGCGGGGGACAGGCCAGTTACGAGCAGTACTTC. Translated, it gives CASSGGQASYEQYF.

The V and J genes are TRBV11-3 and TRBJ2-1; D perhaps matches TRBD1 (6 bases). V lost 2 bases and J lost 0, with 8 bases in between. The CDR3 loop spans 15 amino acids. Germline lookup yields CDR1 SGHNT and CDR2 YENEEA. Here the CDR3 DNA reads TGTGCCAGCAGCTTAAGGGGACACTCCTACAATGAGCAGTTCTTC. This sequence encodes CASSLRGHSYNEQFF.

V is TRBV19 and J is TRBJ2-3; no clear D gene. The CDR3 totals 15 residues. The germline CDR1 and CDR2 sequences are LNHDA and SQIVND (reference sequence). V was clipped by 3 bases and J by 0 bases, with 10 bases between them. CDR3 sequence (DNA): TGTGCCAGTAGTATCCGGCAGGTTAGCACAGATACGCAGTATTTT. Protein: CASSIRQVSTDTQYF. Together with reference TRBV19 and TRBJ2-3, the CDR3 gives the full variable domain: DGGITQSPKYLFRKEGQNVTLSCEQNLNHDAMYWYRQDPGQGLRLIYYSQIVNDFQKGDIAEGYSVSREKKESFPLTVTSAQKNPTAFYLCASSIRQVSTDTQYFGPGTRLTVL.

V and J are TRBV18 and TRBJ1-6, with D tentatively TRBD1 (5 bases). CDR1 and CDR2 (germline): KGHSH, LQKENI. This CDR3 comprises 16 residues. V lost 3 bases to trimming and J lost 7 bases, with 16 bases between them. CDR3: CASSPGRGGVNSPLHF. In DNA, the CDR3 is TGTGCCAGCTCACCCGGACGGGGAGGGGTGAATTCACCCCTCCACTTT.

This chain uses TRBV4-3 with TRBJ2-1, with 12 nucleotides matching TRBD2. J gave up 8 bases and V 0 bases, and 17 bases lay outside the gene matches. Germline CDR1 and CDR2: LGHNA and YSLEER. The CDR3 totals 20 residues. The chain's CDR3 is CASSQETASGGAPAYYEQFF. The CDR3 nucleotides read TGCGCCAGCAGCCAAGAAACAGCTAGCGGGGGGGCCCCCGCATACTATGAGCAGTTCTTC.

This clone has more than one count but fewer than ten. This chain's CDR3 is CASSPGGNPNGYTF. Here the CDR3 DNA reads TGTGCCAGCTCACCGGGCGGAAACCCCAATGGCTACACCTTC. The chain carries TRBV18 and TRBJ1-2; D is ambiguous. CDR1 KGHSH and CDR2 LQKENI come from the germline V gene. There are 14 residues in the CDR3. Trimming pared 3 bases from V and 6 bases from J, leaving 14 bases between.

The chain carries TRBV5-6 and TRBJ2-5; no clear D gene. With 0 bases removed from V and 5 bases from J, the gap between germline ends came to 2 bases. This CDR3 spans 11 amino acids. Germline V gives CDR1 SGHDT, CDR2 YYEEEE. The CDR3 DNA sequence: TGTGCCAGCAGCTTGGTCGAGACCCAGTACTTC. Its protein is CASSLVETQYF. The whole variable domain, remainder taken from reference TRBV5-6 and TRBJ2-5, is DAGVTQSPTHLIKTRGQQVTLRCSPKSGHDTVSWYQQALGQGPQFIFQYYEEEERQRGNFPDRFSGHQFPNYSSELNVNALLLGDSALYLCASSLVETQYFGPGTRLLVL.

This chain joins TRBV18 and TRBJ2-1; D gene ambiguous. V lost 2 bases to trimming and J lost 8 bases, with 4 bases between them. The CDR3 length is 11 residues. CDR1 KGHSH and CDR2 LQKENI come from the germline V gene. CDR3 amino acids: CASSPADEQFF. The CDR3 DNA reads as TGTGCCAGCTCACCAGCCGATGAGCAGTTCTTC.

This rearrangement joins TRBV23-1 to TRBJ1-2; D gene ambiguous. TRBV23-1 is an ORF, with its function uncertain. CDR3 length equals 13 residues. V dropped 7 bases and J dropped 4 bases, with 13 bases sitting between them. CDR3: CASTTDGSYGYTF. The CDR3 DNA reads as TGCGCCAGCACCACGGACGGGAGCTATGGCTACACCTTC.

The CDR3 loop reads CAWGGTGVNTEAFF. The CDR3 DNA reads TGTGCCTGGGGGGGGACAGGGGTGAACACTGAAGCTTTCTTT. The chain links TRBV30 to TRBJ1-1, with 10 bases matching TRBD1. CDR3 length equals 14 residues. The germline gives CDR1 GTSNPN, CDR2 SVGIG (reference sequence). V lost 5 bases, J lost 0 bases, and 3 bases stayed unmatched. Based on the CDR3 plus reference TRBV30 and TRBJ1-1, the full variable domain is SQTIHQWPATLVQPVGSPLSLECTVEGTSNPNLYWYRQAAGRGLQLLFYSVGIGQISSEVPQNLSASRPQDRQFILSSKKLLLSDSGFYLCAWGGTGVNTEAFFGQGTRLTVV.